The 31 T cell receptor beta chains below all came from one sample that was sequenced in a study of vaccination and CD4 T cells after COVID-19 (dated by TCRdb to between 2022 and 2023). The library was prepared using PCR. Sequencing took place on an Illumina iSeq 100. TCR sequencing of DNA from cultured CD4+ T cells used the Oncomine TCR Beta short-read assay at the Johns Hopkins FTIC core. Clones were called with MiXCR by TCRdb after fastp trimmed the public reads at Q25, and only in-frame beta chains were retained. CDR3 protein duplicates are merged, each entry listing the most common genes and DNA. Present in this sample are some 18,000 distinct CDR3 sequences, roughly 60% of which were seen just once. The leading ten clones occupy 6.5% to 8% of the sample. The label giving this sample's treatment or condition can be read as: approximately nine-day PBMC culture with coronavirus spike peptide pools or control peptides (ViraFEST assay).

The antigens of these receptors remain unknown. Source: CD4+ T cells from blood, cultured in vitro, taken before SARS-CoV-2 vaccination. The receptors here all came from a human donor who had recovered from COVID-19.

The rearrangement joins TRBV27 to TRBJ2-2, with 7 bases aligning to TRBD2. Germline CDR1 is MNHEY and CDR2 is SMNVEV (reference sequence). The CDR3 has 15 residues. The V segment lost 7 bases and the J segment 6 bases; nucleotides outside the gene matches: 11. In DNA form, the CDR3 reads TGTGCCAGCAATCCGGGACTCGGACTAGCCGGGGAGCTGTTTTTT. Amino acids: CASNPGLGLAGELFF.

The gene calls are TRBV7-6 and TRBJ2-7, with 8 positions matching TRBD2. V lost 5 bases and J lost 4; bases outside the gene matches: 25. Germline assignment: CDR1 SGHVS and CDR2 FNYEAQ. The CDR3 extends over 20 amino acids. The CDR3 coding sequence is TGTGCCAGCAGCCAAAGGAGGTTGGAACTAGCGGCAACGGCGCCGTACGAGCAGTACTTC. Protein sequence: CASSQRRLELAATAPYEQYF. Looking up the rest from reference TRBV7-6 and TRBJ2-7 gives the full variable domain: GAGVSQSPRYKVTKRGQDVALRCDPISGHVSLYWYRQALGQGPEFLTYFNYEAQQDKSGLPNDRFSAERPEGSISTLTIQRTEQRDSAMYRCASSQRRLELAATAPYEQYFGPGTRLTVT.

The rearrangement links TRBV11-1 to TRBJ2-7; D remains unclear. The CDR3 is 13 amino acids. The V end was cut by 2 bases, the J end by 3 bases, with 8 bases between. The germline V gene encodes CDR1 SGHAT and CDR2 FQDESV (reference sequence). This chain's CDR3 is CASSLSRDYEQYF. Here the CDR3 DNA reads TGTGCCAGCAGCTTAAGTAGAGACTACGAGCAGTACTTC.

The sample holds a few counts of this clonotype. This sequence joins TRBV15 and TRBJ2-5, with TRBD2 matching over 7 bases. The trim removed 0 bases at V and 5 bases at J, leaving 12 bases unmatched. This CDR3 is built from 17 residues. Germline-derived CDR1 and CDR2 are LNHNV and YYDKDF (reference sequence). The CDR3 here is CATSREVASGRRETQYF. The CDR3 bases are TGTGCCACCAGCAGAGAAGTGGCTAGCGGAAGGAGGGAGACCCAGTACTTC.

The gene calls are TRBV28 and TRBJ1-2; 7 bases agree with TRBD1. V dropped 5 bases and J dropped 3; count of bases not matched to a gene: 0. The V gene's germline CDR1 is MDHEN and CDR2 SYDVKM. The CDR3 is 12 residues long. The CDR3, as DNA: TGTGCCAGCAGTACAGGGGACTATGGCTACACCTTC. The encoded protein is CASSTGDYGYTF.

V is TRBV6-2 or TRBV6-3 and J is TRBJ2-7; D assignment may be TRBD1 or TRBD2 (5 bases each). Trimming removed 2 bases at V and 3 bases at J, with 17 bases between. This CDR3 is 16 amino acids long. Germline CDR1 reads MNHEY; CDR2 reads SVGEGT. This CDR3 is CASSYQEGHLNYEQYF. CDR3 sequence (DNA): TGTGCCAGCAGTTACCAAGAGGGGCACCTCAACTACGAGCAGTACTTC.

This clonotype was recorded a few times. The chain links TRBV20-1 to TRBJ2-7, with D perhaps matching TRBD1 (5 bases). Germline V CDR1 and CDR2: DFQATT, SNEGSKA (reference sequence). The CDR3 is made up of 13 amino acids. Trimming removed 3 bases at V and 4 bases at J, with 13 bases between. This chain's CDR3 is CSASKGQVYEQYF. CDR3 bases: TGCAGTGCTAGCAAGGGGCAGGTATACGAGCAGTACTTC.

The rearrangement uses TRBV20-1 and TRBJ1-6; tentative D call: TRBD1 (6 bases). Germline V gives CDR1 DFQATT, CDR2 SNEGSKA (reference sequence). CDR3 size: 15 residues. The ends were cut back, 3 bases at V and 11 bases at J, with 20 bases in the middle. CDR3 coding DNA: TGCAGTGCTAGTGGGCCCCCGGGACACCGAACACCCCTCCACTTT. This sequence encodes CSASGPPGHRTPLHF.

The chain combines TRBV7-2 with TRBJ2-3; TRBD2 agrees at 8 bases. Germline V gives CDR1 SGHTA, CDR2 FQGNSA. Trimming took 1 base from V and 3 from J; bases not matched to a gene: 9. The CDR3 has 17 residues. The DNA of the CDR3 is TGTGCCAGCAGCTTAGTAGGGGACGGGAGGGAGACAGATACGCAGTATTTT. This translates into CASSLVGDGRETDTQYF. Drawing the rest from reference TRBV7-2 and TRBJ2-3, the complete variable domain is GAGVSQSPSNKVTEKGKDVELRCDPISGHTALYWYRQSLGQGLEFLIYFQGNSAPDKSGLPSDRFSAERTGGSVSTLTIQRTQQEDSAVYLCASSLVGDGRETDTQYFGPGTRLTVL.

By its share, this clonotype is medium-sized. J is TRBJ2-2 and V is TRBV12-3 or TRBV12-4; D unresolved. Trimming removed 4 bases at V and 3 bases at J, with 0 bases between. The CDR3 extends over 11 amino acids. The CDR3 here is CASSYTGELFF. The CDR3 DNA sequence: TGTGCCAGCAGTTACACCGGGGAGCTGTTTTTT.

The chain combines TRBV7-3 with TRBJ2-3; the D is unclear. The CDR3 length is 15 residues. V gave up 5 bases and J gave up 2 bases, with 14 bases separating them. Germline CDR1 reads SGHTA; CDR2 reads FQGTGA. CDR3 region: CASSQRGIITDTQYF. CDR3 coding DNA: TGTGCCAGCAGCCAAAGAGGTATAATCACAGATACGCAGTATTTT. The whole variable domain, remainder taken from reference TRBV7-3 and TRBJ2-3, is GAGVSQTPSNKVTEKGKYVELRCDPISGHTALYWYRQSLGQGPEFLIYFQGTGAADDSGLPNDRFFAVRPEGSVSTLKIQRTERGDSAVYLCASSQRGIITDTQYFGPGTRLTVL.

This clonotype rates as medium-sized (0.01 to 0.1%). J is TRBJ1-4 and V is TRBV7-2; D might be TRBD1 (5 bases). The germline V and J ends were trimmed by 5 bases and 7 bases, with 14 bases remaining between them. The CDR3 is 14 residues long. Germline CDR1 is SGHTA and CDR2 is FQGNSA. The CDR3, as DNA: TGTGCCAGCAGCCGGACCTCGGGGGGTGAAAAACTGTTTTTT. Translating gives CASSRTSGGEKLFF.

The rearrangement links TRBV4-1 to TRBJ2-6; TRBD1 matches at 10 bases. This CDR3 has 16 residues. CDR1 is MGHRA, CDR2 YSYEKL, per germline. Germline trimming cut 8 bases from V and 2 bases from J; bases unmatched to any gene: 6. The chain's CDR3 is CASGRQGAPGANVLTF. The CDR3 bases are TGCGCCAGCGGCCGACAGGGGGCGCCTGGGGCCAACGTCCTGACTTTC.

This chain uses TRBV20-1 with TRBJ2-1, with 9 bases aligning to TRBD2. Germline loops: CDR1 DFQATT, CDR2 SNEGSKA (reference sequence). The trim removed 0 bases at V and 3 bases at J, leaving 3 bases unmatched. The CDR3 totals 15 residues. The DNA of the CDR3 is TGCAGTGCTAGAGAGGGAGCGGGAGGCTACAATGAGCAGTTCTTC. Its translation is CSAREGAGGYNEQFF.

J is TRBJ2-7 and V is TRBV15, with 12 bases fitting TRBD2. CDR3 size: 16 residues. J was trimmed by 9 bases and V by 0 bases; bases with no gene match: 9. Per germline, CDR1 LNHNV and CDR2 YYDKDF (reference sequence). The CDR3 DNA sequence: TGTGCCACCAGCAGAGACCTGGCTAGCGGGGGGGTAGTGCAGTACTTC. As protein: CATSRDLASGGVVQYF.

The CDR3: CAIKQGDYGYTF. Written as DNA, the CDR3 is TGCGCCATCAAGCAGGGTGACTATGGCTACACCTTC. V and J are TRBV5-1 and TRBJ1-2; TRBD1 might be the D (5 bases). Germline V lookup: CDR1 SGHRS, CDR2 YFSETQ. This CDR3 region has 12 residues. With 9 bases removed from V and 3 bases from J, the gap between germline ends came to 12 bases.

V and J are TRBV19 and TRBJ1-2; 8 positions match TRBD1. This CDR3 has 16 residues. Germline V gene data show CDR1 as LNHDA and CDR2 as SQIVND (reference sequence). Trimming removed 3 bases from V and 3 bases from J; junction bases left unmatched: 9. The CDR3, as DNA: TGTGCCAGTAGTATTCGGACAGGGAGAAGGGACTATGGCTACACCTTC. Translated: CASSIRTGRRDYGYTF.

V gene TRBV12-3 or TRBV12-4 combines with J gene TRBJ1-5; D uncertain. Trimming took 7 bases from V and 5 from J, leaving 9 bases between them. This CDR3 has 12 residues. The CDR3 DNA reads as TGTGCCAGCACCTACAGCGATCAGCCCCAGCATTTT. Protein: CASTYSDQPQHF.

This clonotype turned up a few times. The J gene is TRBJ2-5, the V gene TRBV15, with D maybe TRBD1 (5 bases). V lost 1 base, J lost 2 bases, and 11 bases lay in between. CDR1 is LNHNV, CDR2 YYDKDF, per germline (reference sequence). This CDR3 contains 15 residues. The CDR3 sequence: CATSRGAGSQETQYF. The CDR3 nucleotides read TGTGCCACCAGCAGAGGGGCAGGGTCTCAAGAGACCCAGTACTTC.

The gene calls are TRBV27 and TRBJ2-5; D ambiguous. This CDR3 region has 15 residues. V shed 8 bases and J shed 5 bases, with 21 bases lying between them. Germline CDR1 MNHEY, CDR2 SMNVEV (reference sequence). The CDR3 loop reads CASSRSWAGGETQYF. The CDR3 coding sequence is TGTGCCAGCTCCAGAAGCTGGGCTGGTGGGGAGACCCAGTACTTC.

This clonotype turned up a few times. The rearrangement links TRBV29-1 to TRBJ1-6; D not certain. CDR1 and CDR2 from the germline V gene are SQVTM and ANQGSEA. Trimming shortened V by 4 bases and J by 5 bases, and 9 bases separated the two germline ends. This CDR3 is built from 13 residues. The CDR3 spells CSVAQDNNSPLHF. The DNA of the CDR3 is TGCAGCGTTGCACAAGACAATAATTCACCCCTCCACTTT.

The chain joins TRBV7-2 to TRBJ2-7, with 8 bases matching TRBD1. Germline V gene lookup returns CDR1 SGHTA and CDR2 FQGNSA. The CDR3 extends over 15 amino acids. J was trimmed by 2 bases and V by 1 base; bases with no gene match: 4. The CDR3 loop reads CASSLGDRSPYEQYF. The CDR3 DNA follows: TGTGCCAGCAGCTTAGGGGACAGGTCCCCCTACGAGCAGTACTTC. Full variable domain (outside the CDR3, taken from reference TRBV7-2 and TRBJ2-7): GAGVSQSPSNKVTEKGKDVELRCDPISGHTALYWYRQSLGQGLEFLIYFQGNSAPDKSGLPSDRFSAERTGGSVSTLTIQRTQQEDSAVYLCASSLGDRSPYEQYFGPGTRLTVT.

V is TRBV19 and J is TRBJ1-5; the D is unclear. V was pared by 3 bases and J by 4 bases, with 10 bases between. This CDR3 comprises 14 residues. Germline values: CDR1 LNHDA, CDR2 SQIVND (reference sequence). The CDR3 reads CASSIKAENQPQHF. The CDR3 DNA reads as TGTGCCAGTAGTATTAAGGCAGAGAATCAGCCCCAGCATTTT.

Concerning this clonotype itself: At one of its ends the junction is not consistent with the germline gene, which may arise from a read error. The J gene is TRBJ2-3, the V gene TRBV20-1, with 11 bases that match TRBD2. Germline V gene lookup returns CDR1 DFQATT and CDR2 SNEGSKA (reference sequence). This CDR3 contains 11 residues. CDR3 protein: CGAGASGRPYF. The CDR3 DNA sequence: TGCGGTGCTGGGGCTAGCGGGAGGCCGTATTTT.

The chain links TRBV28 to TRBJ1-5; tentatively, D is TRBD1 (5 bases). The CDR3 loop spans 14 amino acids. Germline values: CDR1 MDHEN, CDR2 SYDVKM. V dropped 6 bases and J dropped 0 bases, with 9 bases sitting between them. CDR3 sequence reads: CASRGAYSNQPQHF. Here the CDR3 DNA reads TGTGCCAGCAGAGGGGCATATAGCAATCAGCCCCAGCATTTT.

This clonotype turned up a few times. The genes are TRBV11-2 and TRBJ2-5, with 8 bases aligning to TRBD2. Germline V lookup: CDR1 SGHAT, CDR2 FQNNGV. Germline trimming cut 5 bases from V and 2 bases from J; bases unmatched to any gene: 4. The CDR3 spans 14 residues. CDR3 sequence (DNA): TGTGCCAGCAGCCCGGGGGGGTCTCAAGAGACCCAGTACTTC. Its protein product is CASSPGGSQETQYF.

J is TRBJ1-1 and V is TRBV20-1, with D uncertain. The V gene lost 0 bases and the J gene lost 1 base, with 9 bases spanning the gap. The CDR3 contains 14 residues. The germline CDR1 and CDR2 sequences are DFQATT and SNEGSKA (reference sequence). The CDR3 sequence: CSARDLGSNTEAFF. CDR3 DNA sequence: TGCAGTGCTAGAGATTTGGGGTCGAACACTGAAGCTTTCTTT.

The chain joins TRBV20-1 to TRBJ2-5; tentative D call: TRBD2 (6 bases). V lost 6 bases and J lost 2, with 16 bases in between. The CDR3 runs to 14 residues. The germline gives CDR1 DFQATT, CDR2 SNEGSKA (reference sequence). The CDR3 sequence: CSAPGGALQETQYF. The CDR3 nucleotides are TGCAGTGCCCCCGGCGGGGCGTTACAAGAGACCCAGTACTTC.

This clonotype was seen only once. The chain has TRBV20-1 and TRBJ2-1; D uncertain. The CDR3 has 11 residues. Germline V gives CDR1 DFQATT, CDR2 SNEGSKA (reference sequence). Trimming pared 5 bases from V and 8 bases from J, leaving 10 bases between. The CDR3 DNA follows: TGCAGTGCTCCTCACGGGTATGAGCAGTTCTTC. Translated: CSAPHGYEQFF.

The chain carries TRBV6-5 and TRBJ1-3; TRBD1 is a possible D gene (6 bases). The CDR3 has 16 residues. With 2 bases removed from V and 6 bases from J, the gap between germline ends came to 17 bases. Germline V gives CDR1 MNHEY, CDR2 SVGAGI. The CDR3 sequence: CASSYRTTGGINTIYF. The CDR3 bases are TGTGCCAGCAGTTACCGTACTACGGGGGGCATAAACACCATATATTTT.

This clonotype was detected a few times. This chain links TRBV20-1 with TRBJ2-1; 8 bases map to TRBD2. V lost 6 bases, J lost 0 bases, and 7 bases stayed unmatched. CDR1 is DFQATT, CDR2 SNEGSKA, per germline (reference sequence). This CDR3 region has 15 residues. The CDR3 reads CSAPGTRGSYNEQFF. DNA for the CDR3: TGCAGTGCCCCTGGGACTAGAGGCTCCTACAATGAGCAGTTCTTC.